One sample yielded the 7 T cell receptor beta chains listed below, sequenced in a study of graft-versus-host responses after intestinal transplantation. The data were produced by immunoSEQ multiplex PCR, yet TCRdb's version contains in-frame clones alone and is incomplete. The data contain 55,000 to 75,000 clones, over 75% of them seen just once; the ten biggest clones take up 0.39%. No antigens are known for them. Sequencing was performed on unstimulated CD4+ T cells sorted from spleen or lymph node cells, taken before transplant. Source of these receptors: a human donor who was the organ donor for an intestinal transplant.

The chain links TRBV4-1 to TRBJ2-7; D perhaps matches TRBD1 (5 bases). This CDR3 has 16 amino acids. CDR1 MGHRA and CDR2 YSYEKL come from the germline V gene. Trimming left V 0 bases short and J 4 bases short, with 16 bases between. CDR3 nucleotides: TGCGCCAGCAGCCAAGAACAGGCAATACCCCCTTACGAGCAGTACGTC. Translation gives CASSQEQAIPPYEQYV.

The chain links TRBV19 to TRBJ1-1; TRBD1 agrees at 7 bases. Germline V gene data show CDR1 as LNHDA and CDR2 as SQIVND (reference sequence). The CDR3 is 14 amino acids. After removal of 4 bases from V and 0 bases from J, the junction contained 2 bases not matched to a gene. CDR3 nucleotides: TGTGCCAGTAGTAAGGGGGCCATGAACACTGAAGCTTTCTTT. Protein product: CASSKGAMNTEAFF.

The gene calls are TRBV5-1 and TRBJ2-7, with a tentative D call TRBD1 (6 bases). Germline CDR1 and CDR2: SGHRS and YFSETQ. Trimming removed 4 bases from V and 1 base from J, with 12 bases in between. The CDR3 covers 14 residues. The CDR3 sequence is CASSATGNSYEQYV. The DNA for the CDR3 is TGCGCCAGCAGCGCCACAGGGAATTCCTACGAGCAGTACGTC.

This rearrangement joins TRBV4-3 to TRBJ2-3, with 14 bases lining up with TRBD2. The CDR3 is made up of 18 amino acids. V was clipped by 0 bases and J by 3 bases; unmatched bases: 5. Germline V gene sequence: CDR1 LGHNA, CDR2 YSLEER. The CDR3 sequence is CASSQEPRLAGGTDTQYF. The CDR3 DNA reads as TGCGCCAGCAGCCAAGAACCCCGACTAGCGGGGGGGACAGATACGCAGTATTTT.

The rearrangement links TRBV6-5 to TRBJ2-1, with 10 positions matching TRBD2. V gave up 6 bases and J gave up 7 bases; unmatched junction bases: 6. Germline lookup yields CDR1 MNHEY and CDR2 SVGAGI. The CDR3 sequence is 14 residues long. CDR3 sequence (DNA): TGTGCCAGCAGAAAGCGGGGGGGCGGTAATGAGCAGTTCTTC. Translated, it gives CASRKRGGGNEQFF.

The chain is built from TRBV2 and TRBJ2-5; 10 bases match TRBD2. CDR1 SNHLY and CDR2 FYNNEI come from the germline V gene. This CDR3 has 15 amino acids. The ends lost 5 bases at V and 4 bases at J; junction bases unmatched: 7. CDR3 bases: TGTGCCAGCAGTCGGAGCGGGGGGGCCCGAGAGACCCAGTACTTC. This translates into CASSRSGGARETQYF.

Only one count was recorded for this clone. CDR3 sequence (DNA): TGTGCCAGCAGTGAGGGACAGGGTTATTATCAGCCCCAGCATTTT. Translating gives CASSEGQGYYQPQHF. The genes are TRBV2 and TRBJ1-5; 9 bases map to TRBD1. The CDR3 is 15 residues long. V dropped 3 bases and J dropped 5; count of bases not matched to a gene: 5. Germline values: CDR1 SNHLY, CDR2 FYNNEI.